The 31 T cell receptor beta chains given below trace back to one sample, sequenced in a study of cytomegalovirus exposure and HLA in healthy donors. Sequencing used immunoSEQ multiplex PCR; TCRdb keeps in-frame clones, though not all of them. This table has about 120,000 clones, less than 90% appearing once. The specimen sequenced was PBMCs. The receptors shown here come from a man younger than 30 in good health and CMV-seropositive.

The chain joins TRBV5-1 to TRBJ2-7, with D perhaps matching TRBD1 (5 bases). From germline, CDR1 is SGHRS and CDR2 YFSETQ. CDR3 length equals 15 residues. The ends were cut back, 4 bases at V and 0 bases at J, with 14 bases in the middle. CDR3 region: CASSMPTVNSYEQYF. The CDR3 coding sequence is TGCGCCAGCAGCATGCCGACAGTTAACTCCTACGAGCAGTACTTC.

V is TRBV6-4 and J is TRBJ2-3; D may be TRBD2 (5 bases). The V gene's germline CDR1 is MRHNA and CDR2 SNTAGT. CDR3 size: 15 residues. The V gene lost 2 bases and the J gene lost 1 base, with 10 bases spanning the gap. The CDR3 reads CASSDASTGTDTQYF. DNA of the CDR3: TGTGCCAGCAGTGACGCTAGCACCGGCACAGATACGCAGTATTTT.

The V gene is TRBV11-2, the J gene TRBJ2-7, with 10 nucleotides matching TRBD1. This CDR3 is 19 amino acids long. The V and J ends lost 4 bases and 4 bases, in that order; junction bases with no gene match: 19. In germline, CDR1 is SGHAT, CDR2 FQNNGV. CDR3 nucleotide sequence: TGTGCCAGCAGCTCATATGGGGGACAGGGGTCGACGCTTCGGTACGAGCAGTACTTC. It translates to CASSSYGGQGSTLRYEQYF.

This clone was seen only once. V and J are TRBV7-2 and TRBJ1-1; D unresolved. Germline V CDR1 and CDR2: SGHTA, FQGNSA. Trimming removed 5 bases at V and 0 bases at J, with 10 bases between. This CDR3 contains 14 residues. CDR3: CASSPMLVNTEAFF. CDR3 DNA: TGTGCCAGCAGCCCCATGCTAGTGAACACTGAAGCTTTCTTT. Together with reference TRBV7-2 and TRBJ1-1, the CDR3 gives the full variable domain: GAGVSQSPSNKVTEKGKDVELRCDPISGHTALYWYRQSLGQGLEFLIYFQGNSAPDKSGLPSDRFSAERTGGSVSTLTIQRTQQEDSAVYLCASSPMLVNTEAFFGQGTRLTVV.

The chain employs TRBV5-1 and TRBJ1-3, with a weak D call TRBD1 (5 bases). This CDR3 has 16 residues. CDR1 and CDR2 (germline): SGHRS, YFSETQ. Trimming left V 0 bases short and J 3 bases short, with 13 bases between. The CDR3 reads CASSLAGGSYGNTIYF. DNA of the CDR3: TGCGCCAGCAGCTTGGCCGGGGGTTCCTATGGAAACACCATATATTTT.

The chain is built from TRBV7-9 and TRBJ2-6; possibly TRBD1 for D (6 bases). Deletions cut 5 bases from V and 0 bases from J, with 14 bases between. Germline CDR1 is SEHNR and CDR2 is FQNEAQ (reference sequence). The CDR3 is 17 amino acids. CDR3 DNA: TGTGCCAGCAGCCGCCTCGGACAGTCCTCTGGGGCCAACGTCCTGACTTTC. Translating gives CASSRLGQSSGANVLTF.

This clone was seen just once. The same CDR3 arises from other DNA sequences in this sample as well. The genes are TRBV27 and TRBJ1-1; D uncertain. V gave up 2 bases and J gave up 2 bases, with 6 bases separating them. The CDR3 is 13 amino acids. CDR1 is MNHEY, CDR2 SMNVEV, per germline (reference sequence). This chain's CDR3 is CASSLTGNTEAFF. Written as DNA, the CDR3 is TGTGCCAGCAGTTTAACGGGTAACACTGAAGCTTTCTTT.

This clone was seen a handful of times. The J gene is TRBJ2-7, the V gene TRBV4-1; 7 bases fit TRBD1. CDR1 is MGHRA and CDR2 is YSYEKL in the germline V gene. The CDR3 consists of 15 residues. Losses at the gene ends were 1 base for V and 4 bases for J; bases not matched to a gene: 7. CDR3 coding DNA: TGCGCCAGCAGCCAAGGGGTAGGGGGCATTTACGAGCAGTACTTC. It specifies CASSQGVGGIYEQYF.

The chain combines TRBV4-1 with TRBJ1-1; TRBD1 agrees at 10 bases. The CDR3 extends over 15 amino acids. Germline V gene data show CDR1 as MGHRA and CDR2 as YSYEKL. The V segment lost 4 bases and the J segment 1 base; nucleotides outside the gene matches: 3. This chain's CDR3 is CASSPRTGGNTEAFF. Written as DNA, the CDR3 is TGCGCCAGCAGCCCCCGGACAGGGGGGAACACTGAAGCTTTCTTT.

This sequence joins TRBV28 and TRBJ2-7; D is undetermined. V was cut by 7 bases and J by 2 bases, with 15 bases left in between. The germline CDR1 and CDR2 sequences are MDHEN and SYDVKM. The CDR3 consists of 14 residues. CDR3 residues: CASKQEGYTYEQYF. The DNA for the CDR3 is TGTGCCAGCAAGCAGGAAGGCTATACCTACGAGCAGTACTTC.

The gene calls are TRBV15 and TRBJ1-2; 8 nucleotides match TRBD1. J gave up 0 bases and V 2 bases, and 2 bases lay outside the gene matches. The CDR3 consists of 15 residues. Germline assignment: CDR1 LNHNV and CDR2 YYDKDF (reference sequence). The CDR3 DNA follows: TGTGCCACCAGCAGACGACAGGGGTCTAACTATGGCTACACCTTC. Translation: CATSRRQGSNYGYTF.

The CDR3 coding sequence is TGTGCCAGCTCACCAAAGGGACAGCTAAATGAAAAACTGTTTTTT. This sequence encodes CASSPKGQLNEKLFF. The chain uses TRBV18 and TRBJ1-4, with 7 bases matching TRBD1. CDR1 is KGHSH and CDR2 is LQKENI in the germline V gene. The V segment lost 2 bases and the J segment 5 bases; nucleotides outside the gene matches: 5. There are 15 residues in the CDR3.

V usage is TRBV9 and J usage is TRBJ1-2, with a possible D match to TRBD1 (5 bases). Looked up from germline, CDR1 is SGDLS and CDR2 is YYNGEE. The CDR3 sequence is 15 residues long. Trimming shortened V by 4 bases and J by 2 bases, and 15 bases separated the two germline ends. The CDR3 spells CASSPRALLNYGYTF. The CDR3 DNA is TGTGCCAGCAGCCCCAGGGCCCTGCTAAACTATGGCTACACCTTC.

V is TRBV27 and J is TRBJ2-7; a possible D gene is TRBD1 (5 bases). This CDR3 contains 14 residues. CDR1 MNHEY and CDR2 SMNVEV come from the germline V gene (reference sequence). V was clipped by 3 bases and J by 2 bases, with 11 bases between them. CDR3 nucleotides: TGTGCCAGCAGTTTTAGGCAGGGAACCTACGAGCAGTACTTC. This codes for CASSFRQGTYEQYF.

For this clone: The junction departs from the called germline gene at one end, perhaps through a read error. CDR3 region: CASSEEAGPDGF. CDR3 sequence (DNA): TGTGCCAGCAGTGAAGAGGCGGGGCCCGATGGCTTT. The chain uses TRBV2 and TRBJ1-1; D perhaps matches TRBD1 (5 bases). The CDR3 is 12 residues long. The germline V gene has CDR1 SNHLY and CDR2 FYNNEI.

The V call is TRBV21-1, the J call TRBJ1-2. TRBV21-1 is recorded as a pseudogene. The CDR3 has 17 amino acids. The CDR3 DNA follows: TGTGCCAGCAGCGCGGGGCTCCCATTAGGGTCATCCTATGGCTACACCTTC. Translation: CASSAGLPLGSSYGYTF.

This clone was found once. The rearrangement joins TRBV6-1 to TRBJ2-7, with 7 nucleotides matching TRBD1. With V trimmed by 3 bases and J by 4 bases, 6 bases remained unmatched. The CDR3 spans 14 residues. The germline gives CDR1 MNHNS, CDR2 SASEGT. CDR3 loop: CASSDDRVAYEQYF. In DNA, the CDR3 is TGTGCCAGCAGTGACGACAGGGTGGCGTACGAGCAGTACTTC.

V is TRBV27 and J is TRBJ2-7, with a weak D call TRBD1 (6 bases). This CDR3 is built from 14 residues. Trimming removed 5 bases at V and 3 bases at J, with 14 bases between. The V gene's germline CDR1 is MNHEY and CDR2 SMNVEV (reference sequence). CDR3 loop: CASSLQGDGYEQYF. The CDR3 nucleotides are TGTGCCAGCAGTCTACAGGGAGACGGCTACGAGCAGTACTTC.

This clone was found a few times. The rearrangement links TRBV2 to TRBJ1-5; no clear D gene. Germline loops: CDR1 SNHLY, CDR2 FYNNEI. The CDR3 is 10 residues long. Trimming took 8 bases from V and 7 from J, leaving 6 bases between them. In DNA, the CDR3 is TGTGCCAGCGGCGGGCAGCCCCAGCATTTT. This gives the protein CASGGQPQHF.

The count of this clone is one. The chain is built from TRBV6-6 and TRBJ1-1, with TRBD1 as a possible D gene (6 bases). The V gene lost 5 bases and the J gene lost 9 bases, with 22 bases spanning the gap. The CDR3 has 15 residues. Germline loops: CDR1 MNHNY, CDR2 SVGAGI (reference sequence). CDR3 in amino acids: CASSDSGEGWSKAFF. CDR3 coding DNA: TGTGCCAGCAGTGATTCAGGGGAAGGGTGGAGTAAAGCTTTCTTT.

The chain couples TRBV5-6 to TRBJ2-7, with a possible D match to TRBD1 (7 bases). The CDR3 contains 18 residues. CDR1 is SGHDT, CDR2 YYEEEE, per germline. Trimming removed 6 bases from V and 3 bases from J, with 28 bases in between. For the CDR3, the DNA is TGTGCCAGCACCCGGAGGGGGCAGGGAGTAAATGACGGCTACGAGCAGTACTTC. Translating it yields CASTRRGQGVNDGYEQYF.

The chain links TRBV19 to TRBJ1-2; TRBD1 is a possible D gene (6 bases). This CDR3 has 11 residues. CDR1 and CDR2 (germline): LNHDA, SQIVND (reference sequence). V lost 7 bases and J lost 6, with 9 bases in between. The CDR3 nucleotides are TGTGCCAGTACAGGGGTCCATGGCTACACCTTC. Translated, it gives CASTGVHGYTF.

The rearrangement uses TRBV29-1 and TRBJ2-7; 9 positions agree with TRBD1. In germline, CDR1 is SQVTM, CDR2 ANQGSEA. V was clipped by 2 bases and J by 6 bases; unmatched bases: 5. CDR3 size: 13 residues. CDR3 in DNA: TGCAGCGTTGAAAAACAGGGGGCTGGCGAGCAGTACTTC. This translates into CSVEKQGAGEQYF.

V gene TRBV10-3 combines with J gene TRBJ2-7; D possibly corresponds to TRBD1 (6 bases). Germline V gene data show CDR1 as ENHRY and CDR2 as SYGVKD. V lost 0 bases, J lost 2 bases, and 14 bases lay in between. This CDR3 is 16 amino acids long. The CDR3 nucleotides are TGTGCCATCAGTGAGTCATCTACAGGGATACCCTACGAGCAGTACTTC. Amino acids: CAISESSTGIPYEQYF.

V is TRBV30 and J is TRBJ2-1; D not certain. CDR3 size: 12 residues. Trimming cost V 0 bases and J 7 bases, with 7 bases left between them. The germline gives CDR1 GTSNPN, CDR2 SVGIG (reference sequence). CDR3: CAWSVRSNEQFF. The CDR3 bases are TGTGCCTGGAGTGTGAGGTCGAATGAGCAGTTCTTC.

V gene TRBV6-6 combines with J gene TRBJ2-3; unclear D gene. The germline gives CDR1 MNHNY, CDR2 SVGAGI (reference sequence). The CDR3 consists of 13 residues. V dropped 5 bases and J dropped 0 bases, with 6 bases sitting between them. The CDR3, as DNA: TGTGCCAGCAGTAAGCCCAGCACAGATACGCAGTATTTT. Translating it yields CASSKPSTDTQYF.

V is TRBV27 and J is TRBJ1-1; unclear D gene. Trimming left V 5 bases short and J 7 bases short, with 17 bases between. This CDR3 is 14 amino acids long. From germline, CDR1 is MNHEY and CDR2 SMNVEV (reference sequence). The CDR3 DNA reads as TGTGCCAGCAGTGCTCTGAGGGCTGACGTTGAAGCTTTCTTT. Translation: CASSALRADVEAFF.

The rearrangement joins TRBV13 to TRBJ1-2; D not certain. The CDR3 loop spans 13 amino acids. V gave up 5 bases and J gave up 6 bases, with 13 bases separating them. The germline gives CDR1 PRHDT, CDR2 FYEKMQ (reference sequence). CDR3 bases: TGTGCCAGCAGCGCAAACCGGGTGGATGGCTACACCTTC. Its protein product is CASSANRVDGYTF.

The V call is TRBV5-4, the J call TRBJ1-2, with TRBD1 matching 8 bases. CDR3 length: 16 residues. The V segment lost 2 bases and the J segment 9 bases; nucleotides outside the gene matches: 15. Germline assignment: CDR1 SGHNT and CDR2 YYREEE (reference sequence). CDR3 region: CASSFFRGSQGGSYTF. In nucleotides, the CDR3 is TGTGCCAGCAGCTTTTTCCGGGGCTCACAGGGGGGGAGCTACACCTTC.

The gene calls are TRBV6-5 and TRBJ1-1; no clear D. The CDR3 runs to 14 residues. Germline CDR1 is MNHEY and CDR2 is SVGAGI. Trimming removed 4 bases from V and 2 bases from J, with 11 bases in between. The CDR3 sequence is CASSFKPSNTEAFF. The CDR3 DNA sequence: TGTGCCAGCAGTTTTAAGCCCTCTAACACTGAAGCTTTCTTT.

The CDR3 sequence is CAISDPTGLAGDNEQFF. The CDR3 bases are TGTGCCATCAGTGACCCCACGGGACTAGCGGGGGACAATGAGCAGTTCTTC. The J gene is TRBJ2-1, the V gene TRBV10-3; 14 bases fit TRBD2. Trimming at V came to 3 bases and at J to 5 bases, leaving 6 bases not matched to a gene. This CDR3 has 17 residues. Germline lookup yields CDR1 ENHRY and CDR2 SYGVKD.